Presented here are 29 T cell receptor beta chains from one specimen sequenced in a study of cytomegalovirus exposure and HLA in healthy donors. The PCR employed 60 Vbeta primers together with 13 Jbeta primers. Clones were read by immunoSEQ multiplex PCR, and TCRdb kept only the in-frame ones, dropping some. Of about 110,000 clones in the sample, around 80% were seen once. Sequenced material: PBMCs. These TCRs come from a man aged 30 to 45 in good health and CMV-seropositive.

The chain employs TRBV7-2 and TRBJ2-7; 7 positions match TRBD1. There are 15 residues in the CDR3. The germline gives CDR1 SGHTA, CDR2 FQGNSA. With V trimmed by 2 bases and J by 5 bases, 9 bases remained unmatched. In DNA form, the CDR3 reads TGTGCCAGCAGCTTATCCAGGGGGAATAGCCACGAGCAGTACTTC. Translated: CASSLSRGNSHEQYF.

The chain combines TRBV7-2 with TRBJ2-7, with TRBD2 matching over 8 bases. The V gene's germline CDR1 is SGHTA and CDR2 FQGNSA. Trimming at V came to 5 bases and at J to 0 bases, leaving 12 bases not matched to a gene. The CDR3 has 17 amino acids. CDR3 sequence: CASSVPLRGGRSYEQYF. The DNA for the CDR3 is TGTGCCAGCAGCGTCCCTCTCCGCGGGGGGCGCTCCTACGAGCAGTACTTC.

V is TRBV7-2 and J is TRBJ2-7, with 9 bases lining up with TRBD2. J was trimmed by 2 bases and V by 3 bases; bases with no gene match: 2. Per the germline V gene, CDR1 is SGHTA and CDR2 is FQGNSA. This CDR3 is built from 14 residues. Written as DNA, the CDR3 is TGTGCCAGCAGCTTTAGCGGGGGCGCCTACGAGCAGTACTTC. It translates to CASSFSGGAYEQYF.

This clone was counted a few times. The chain employs TRBV5-1 and TRBJ1-1; maybe TRBD1 (6 bases). With 0 bases removed from V and 4 bases from J, the gap between germline ends came to 13 bases. CDR1 is SGHRS and CDR2 is YFSETQ in the germline V gene. The CDR3 contains 15 residues. In DNA form, the CDR3 reads TGCGCCAGCAGCTTGGCACCAGGGGATTCCACTGAAGCTTTCTTT. This codes for CASSLAPGDSTEAFF.

The gene calls are TRBV5-4 and TRBJ2-1, with 10 nucleotides matching TRBD2. The CDR3 is 15 amino acids. Germline assignment: CDR1 SGHNT and CDR2 YYREEE (reference sequence). V was pared by 2 bases and J by 3 bases, with 2 bases of the junction left unmatched. The CDR3 here is CASSFVAGGYNEQFF. The CDR3 coding sequence is TGTGCCAGCAGCTTCGTAGCGGGGGGCTACAATGAGCAGTTCTTC.

The chain is built from TRBV28 and TRBJ1-5; possible D gene TRBD1, 5 bases. CDR1 and CDR2 (germline): MDHEN, SYDVKM. V was clipped by 8 bases and J by 2 bases, with 7 bases between them. The CDR3 is 12 residues long. The CDR3 coding sequence is TGTGCCAGCGTAGGGGGCAATCAGCCCCAGCATTTT. As protein: CASVGGNQPQHF.

This sequence joins TRBV5-1 and TRBJ1-1, with D possibly TRBD1 on 5 matching bases. From germline, CDR1 is SGHRS and CDR2 YFSETQ. The CDR3 has 15 amino acids. V was cut by 0 bases and J by 0 bases, with 9 bases left in between. DNA for the CDR3: TGCGCCAGCAGCTTGGAGGGGCGGATGAACACTGAAGCTTTCTTT. Its protein is CASSLEGRMNTEAFF.

The gene calls are TRBV12-5 and TRBJ1-5; TRBD1 matches 7 bases. Trimming took 6 bases from V and 7 from J; bases not matched to a gene: 9. The germline gives CDR1 LGHNT, CDR2 FRNRAP. This CDR3 has 14 residues. This CDR3 is CASGGDSLKQPQHF. CDR3 nucleotide sequence: TGTGCTAGTGGCGGGGACAGCTTAAAACAGCCCCAGCATTTT. Full variable domain (rest looked up from reference TRBV12-5 and TRBJ1-5): DARVTQTPRHKVTEMGQEVTMRCQPILGHNTVFWYRQTMMQGLELLAYFRNRAPLDDSGMPKDRFSAEMPDATLATLKIQPSEPRDSAVYFCASGGDSLKQPQHFGDGTRLSIL.

The chain couples TRBV6-1 to TRBJ2-6, with 7 bases matching TRBD1. Germline CDR1 MNHNS, CDR2 SASEGT. This CDR3 comprises 16 residues. After removal of 2 bases from V and 2 bases from J, the junction contained 3 bases not matched to a gene. CDR3 in amino acids: CASSESQGAGANVLTF. CDR3 DNA: TGTGCCAGCAGTGAATCCCAGGGGGCTGGGGCCAACGTCCTGACTTTC.

V gene TRBV2 combines with J gene TRBJ2-2; 8 positions agree with TRBD1. This CDR3 region has 16 residues. The V and J ends lost 8 bases and 6 bases, in that order; junction bases with no gene match: 14. Germline-derived CDR1 and CDR2 are SNHLY and FYNNEI. This CDR3 is CASGGRTGIVAGELFF. As DNA, the CDR3 is TGTGCCAGCGGGGGTCGGACAGGGATAGTCGCCGGGGAGCTGTTTTTT. Combining the CDR3 with reference TRBV2 and TRBJ2-2 gives the whole variable domain EPEVTQTPSHQVTQMGQEVILRCVPISNHLYFYWYRQILGQKVEFLVSFYNNEISEKSEIFDDQFSVERPDGSNFTLKIRSTKLEDSAMYFCASGGRTGIVAGELFFGEGSRLTVL.

The chain employs TRBV7-2 and TRBJ2-7; D perhaps matches TRBD2 (6 bases). The CDR3 sequence is 13 residues long. Per germline, CDR1 SGHTA and CDR2 FQGNSA. V dropped 5 bases and J dropped 4 bases, with 12 bases sitting between them. Written as DNA, the CDR3 is TGTGCCAGCAGCACGGTGGGGGGATACGAGCAGTACTTC. Translating it yields CASSTVGGYEQYF.

The chain is built from TRBV9 and TRBJ2-7; possible D gene TRBD1, 5 bases. Germline CDR1 reads SGDLS; CDR2 reads YYNGEE. This CDR3 region has 13 residues. The germline V and J ends were trimmed by 7 bases and 1 base, with 12 bases remaining between them. The CDR3 sequence: CASSSTESYEQYF. The CDR3 bases are TGTGCCAGCTCCTCGACAGAATCCTACGAGCAGTACTTC. The complete variable domain, with remaining parts taken from reference TRBV9 and TRBJ2-7, reads DSGVTQTPKHLITATGQRVTLRCSPRSGDLSVYWYQQSLDQGLQFLIQYYNGEERAKGNILERFSAQQFPDLHSELNLSSLELGDSALYFCASSSTESYEQYFGPGTRLTVT.

The chain combines TRBV7-9 with TRBJ2-5; 11 bases are shared with TRBD1. The CDR3 is made up of 14 amino acids. Unmatched junction bases numbered 4, after V lost 5 bases and J lost 5 bases. Germline loops: CDR1 SEHNR, CDR2 FQNEAQ (reference sequence). This chain's CDR3 is CASSARTGGETQYF. The CDR3 DNA follows: TGTGCCAGCAGCGCACGGACAGGGGGCGAGACCCAGTACTTC.

The rearrangement joins TRBV15 to TRBJ2-7; D is perhaps TRBD1 (6 bases). CDR3 size: 13 residues. Germline-derived CDR1 and CDR2 are LNHNV and YYDKDF (reference sequence). V was trimmed by 5 bases and J by 3 bases, leaving 11 bases between them. The CDR3 coding sequence is TGTGCCACCAGCGGCGGACAGTACTACGAGCAGTACTTC. This sequence encodes CATSGGQYYEQYF.

CDR3 nucleotides: TGTGCCAGCAGCTTCCTACAGGGGCCGACCACACCGAGCTCTGGAAACACCATATATTTT. It is translated as CASSFLQGPTTPSSGNTIYF. The V gene is TRBV12-1, the J gene TRBJ1-3; the DNA was not compared with TRBD1, the D call given in the table. TRBV12-1 is an annotated pseudogene. This CDR3 region has 20 residues.

The chain is built from TRBV5-4 and TRBJ2-7; 9 bases align to TRBD1. V shed 3 bases, J shed 3 bases, and the junction held 7 bases outside the gene matches. Germline V CDR1 and CDR2: SGHNT, YYREEE (reference sequence). This CDR3 comprises 15 residues. The CDR3 sequence is CASSSPGQGFYEQYF. The CDR3 bases are TGTGCCAGCAGCTCACCGGGACAGGGTTTCTACGAGCAGTACTTC.

CDR3: CASSEGPFRDTQYF. DNA of the CDR3: TGTGCCAGCAGTGAAGGTCCCTTTAGAGATACGCAGTATTTT. V usage is TRBV6-1 and J usage is TRBJ2-3; D call uncertain. V was cut by 1 base and J by 5 bases, with 10 bases left in between. Germline V gene data show CDR1 as MNHNS and CDR2 as SASEGT. This CDR3 comprises 14 residues.

The chain has TRBV5-1 and TRBJ1-6; 7 positions agree with TRBD1. With 5 bases clipped from V and 4 bases from J, the junction kept 3 bases outside the gene matches. This CDR3 spans 14 amino acids. Germline values: CDR1 SGHRS, CDR2 YFSETQ. CDR3 protein: CASSLTGYNSPLHF. Written as DNA, the CDR3 is TGCGCCAGCAGTTTGACAGGGTATAATTCACCCCTCCACTTT.

A single count supports this clone. The gene calls are TRBV9 and TRBJ2-1; TRBD2 agrees at 7 bases. CDR1 SGDLS and CDR2 YYNGEE come from the germline V gene. This CDR3 comprises 17 residues. V shed 3 bases and J 4 bases; nucleotides not matched to a gene: 13. The CDR3 coding sequence is TGTGCCAGCAGCGCTCACCCTCGCGGGGGAACTTACAATGAGCAGTTCTTC. Translating gives CASSAHPRGGTYNEQFF.

The chain joins TRBV7-2 to TRBJ2-1; 8 bases map to TRBD2. This CDR3 spans 14 amino acids. The trim removed 6 bases at V and 5 bases at J, leaving 6 bases unmatched. Germline V gene lookup returns CDR1 SGHTA and CDR2 FQGNSA. The CDR3 region is CASSRTSRDNEQFF. CDR3 sequence (DNA): TGTGCCAGCAGTCGGACTAGCCGAGACAATGAGCAGTTCTTC.

The V and J genes are TRBV5-1 and TRBJ1-3; D perhaps matches TRBD1 (5 bases). Trimming left V 4 bases short and J 6 bases short, with 20 bases between. Germline V gives CDR1 SGHRS, CDR2 YFSETQ. CDR3 length equals 16 residues. CDR3 residues: CASSPLIGGKVNTIYF. In DNA form, the CDR3 reads TGCGCCAGCAGCCCCCTCATCGGGGGAAAAGTAAACACCATATATTTT.

The gene calls are TRBV7-8 and TRBJ2-7, with a weak D call TRBD2 (5 bases). The CDR3 has 13 residues. CDR1 is SGHVS and CDR2 is FQNEAQ in the germline V gene. Trimming took off 5 bases at V and 4 bases at J, with 12 bases between the two ends. CDR3 loop: CASSPQRAYEQYF. CDR3 sequence (DNA): TGTGCCAGCAGCCCGCAGAGGGCATACGAGCAGTACTTC.

V gene TRBV11-2 combines with J gene TRBJ2-7; the match to TRBD1 covers 10 bases. The CDR3 totals 16 residues. CDR1 and CDR2 (germline): SGHAT, FQNNGV. The V and J ends lost 1 base and 1 base, in that order; junction bases with no gene match: 4. CDR3 in amino acids: CASSLGGTGESYEQYF. For the CDR3, the DNA is TGTGCCAGCAGCTTAGGGGGGACAGGGGAATCCTACGAGCAGTACTTC.

This clone showed up just a few times. V gene TRBV5-6 combines with J gene TRBJ1-2; 9 bases are a match to TRBD1. The CDR3 length is 15 residues. Per germline, CDR1 SGHDT and CDR2 YYEEEE. Germline trimming cut 2 bases from V and 6 bases from J; bases unmatched to any gene: 8. CDR3 nucleotides: TGTGCCAGCAGCTTCCCGGGACAGGGTCTCGATGGCTACACCTTC. Translated: CASSFPGQGLDGYTF.

The chain carries TRBV5-5 and TRBJ1-4; D remains unclear. Germline loops: CDR1 SGHKS, CDR2 YYEKEE (reference sequence). V lost 0 bases and J lost 5, with 8 bases in between. This CDR3 region has 14 residues. CDR3 protein: CASSLVWQNEKLFF. The CDR3 DNA is TGTGCCAGCAGCTTGGTATGGCAAAATGAAAAACTGTTTTTT.

The chain joins TRBV6-5 to TRBJ2-7; 9 bases align to TRBD1. Trimming at V came to 2 bases and at J to 4 bases, leaving 6 bases not matched to a gene. Germline loops: CDR1 MNHEY, CDR2 SVGAGI. This CDR3 has 15 residues. The chain's CDR3 is CASSYPGTGTYEQYF. CDR3 DNA sequence: TGTGCCAGCAGTTACCCCGGGACAGGGACTTACGAGCAGTACTTC.

The chain joins TRBV28 to TRBJ2-5, with D possibly matching TRBD2 (6 bases). Germline-derived CDR1 and CDR2 are MDHEN and SYDVKM. This CDR3 has 13 amino acids. The germline V and J ends were trimmed by 7 bases and 5 bases, with 14 bases remaining between them. The CDR3 protein is CASTRGGYETQYF. Written as DNA, the CDR3 is TGTGCCAGCACTCGTGGGGGGTACGAGACCCAGTACTTC.

The CDR3: CASSPQALNTEAFF. In DNA form, the CDR3 reads TGCGCCAGCAGCCCGCAGGCATTGAACACTGAAGCTTTCTTT. The chain is built from TRBV5-1 and TRBJ1-1; D not resolved. This CDR3 is 14 amino acids long. Germline V gene sequence: CDR1 SGHRS, CDR2 YFSETQ. Trimming stripped 4 bases from V and 0 bases from J, with 10 bases between.

The J gene is TRBJ2-1, the V gene TRBV19; the match to TRBD2 covers 8 bases. Germline loops: CDR1 LNHDA, CDR2 SQIVND (reference sequence). The CDR3 spans 17 residues. The ends lost 6 bases at V and 3 bases at J; junction bases unmatched: 13. The CDR3 region has the DNA TGTGCCAGTAGAGCGTCGGGGGGGGACTTTAACTACAATGAGCAGTTCTTC. Translated: CASRASGGDFNYNEQFF. Supplemented by reference TRBV19 and TRBJ2-1, the full variable domain reads DGGITQSPKYLFRKEGQNVTLSCEQNLNHDAMYWYRQDPGQGLRLIYYSQIVNDFQKGDIAEGYSVSREKKESFPLTVTSAQKNPTAFYLCASRASGGDFNYNEQFFGPGTRLTVL.